This TCR beta chain appears in the sequencing data of a study of molecular identifiers for immune sequencing clone quantification. Study-wide background: Split five ways in replicates, RNA from about 20,000 or 100,000 naive CD8 cells had four portions sequenced.

This clonotype appeared many times. The antigen remains unidentified. With 2 bases removed from V and 7 bases from J, the gap between germline ends came to 18 bases. Germline V CDR1 and CDR2: SGHKS, YYEKEE (reference sequence). The CDR3 loop spans 15 amino acids. Whole-study results and caveats: In naive cells, clones above 20 RNA copies held under 1% of molecules, whereas in effector cells they held over 99%.

TCRdb re-called the PCR reads with MiXCR, one entry per CDR3 protein. The sample lists 50,000 or so distinct CDR3 sequences, approximately 26% occurring once. Libraries for naive CD8 T cells, which were made from about 20,000 to 1,000,000 sorted cells, drew on 10%, 30% or 50% of the RNA. Researchers sorted naive CD8 T cells as cells that were CD8+CD4-CCR7+CD45RA+. The receptor's source is a human donor in good health. Some libraries in this study had Jurkat cell RNA spiked in. The rearrangement uses TRBV5-5 and TRBJ1-2; D possibly corresponds to TRBD1 (6 bases). Sequenced sample: naive CD8+ T cells from blood, with Jurkat cell RNA spiked in. Described subset: FACS-sorted CD8+CD4-CCR7+CD45RA+ naive T cells. Here the CDR3 DNA reads TGTGCCAGCAGCTTAGGACGGGGGGCGGTCGTTGGCTACACCTTC. Protein sequence: CASSLGRGAVVGYTF.